The T cell receptor beta chain described here comes from a study of OX40 agonist ivuxolimab in advanced cancers. The CDR3 runs to 14 residues. Germline-derived CDR1 and CDR2 are SNHLY and FYNNEI. Trimming pared 5 bases from V and 2 bases from J, leaving 13 bases between. This table comes from immunoSEQ multiplex PCR, and its TCRdb copy is limited to in-frame clones, with some not included. The repertoire holds about 45,000 clones, with over 80% as singletons. The receptor's source is an adult with an advanced solid tumor such as melanoma, head and neck, liver or kidney cancer. Sequencing was performed on CD4+ or CD8+ T cells sorted from blood, taken in a trial of the OX40 agonist ivuxolimab. This chain connects TRBV2 to TRBJ2-7; D is perhaps TRBD1 or TRBD2 (5 bases each). The CDR3 sequence: CASSRSGTTYEQYF. The CDR3 region has the DNA TGTGCCAGCAGTCGTTCCGGGACCACCTACGAGCAGTACTTC.